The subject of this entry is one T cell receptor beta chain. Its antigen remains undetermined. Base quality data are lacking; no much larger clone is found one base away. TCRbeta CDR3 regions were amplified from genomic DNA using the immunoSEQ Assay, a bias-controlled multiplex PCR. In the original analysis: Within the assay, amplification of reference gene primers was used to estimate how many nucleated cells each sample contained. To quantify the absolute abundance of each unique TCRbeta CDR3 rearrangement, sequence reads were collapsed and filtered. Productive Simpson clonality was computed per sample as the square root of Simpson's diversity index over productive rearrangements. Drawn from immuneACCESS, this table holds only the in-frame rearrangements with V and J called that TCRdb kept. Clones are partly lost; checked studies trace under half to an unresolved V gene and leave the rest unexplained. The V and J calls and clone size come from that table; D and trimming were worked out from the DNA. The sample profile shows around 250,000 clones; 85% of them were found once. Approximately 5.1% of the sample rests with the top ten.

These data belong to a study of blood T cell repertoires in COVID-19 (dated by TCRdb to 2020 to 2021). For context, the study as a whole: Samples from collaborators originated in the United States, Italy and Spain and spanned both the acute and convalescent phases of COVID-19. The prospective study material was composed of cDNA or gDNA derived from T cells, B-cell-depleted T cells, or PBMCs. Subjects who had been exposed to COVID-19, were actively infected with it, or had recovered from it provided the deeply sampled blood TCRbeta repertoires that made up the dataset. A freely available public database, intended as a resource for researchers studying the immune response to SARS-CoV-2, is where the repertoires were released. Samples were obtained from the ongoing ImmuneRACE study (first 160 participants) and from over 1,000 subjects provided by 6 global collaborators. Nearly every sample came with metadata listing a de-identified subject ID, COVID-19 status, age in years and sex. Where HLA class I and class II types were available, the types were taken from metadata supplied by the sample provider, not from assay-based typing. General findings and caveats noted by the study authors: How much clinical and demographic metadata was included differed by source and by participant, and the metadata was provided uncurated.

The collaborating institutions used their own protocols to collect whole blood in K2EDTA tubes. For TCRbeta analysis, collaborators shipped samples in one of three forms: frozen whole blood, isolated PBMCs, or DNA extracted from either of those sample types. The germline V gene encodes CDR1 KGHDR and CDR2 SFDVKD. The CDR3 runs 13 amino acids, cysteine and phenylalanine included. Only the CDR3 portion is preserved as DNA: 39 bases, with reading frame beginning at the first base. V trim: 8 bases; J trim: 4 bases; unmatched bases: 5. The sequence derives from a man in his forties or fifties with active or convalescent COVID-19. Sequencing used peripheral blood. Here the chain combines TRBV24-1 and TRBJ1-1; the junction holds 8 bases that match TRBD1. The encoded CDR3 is CATNDRGGTEAFF. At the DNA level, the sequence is TGTGCCACCAACGACAGGGGCGGCACTGAAGCTTTCTTT.